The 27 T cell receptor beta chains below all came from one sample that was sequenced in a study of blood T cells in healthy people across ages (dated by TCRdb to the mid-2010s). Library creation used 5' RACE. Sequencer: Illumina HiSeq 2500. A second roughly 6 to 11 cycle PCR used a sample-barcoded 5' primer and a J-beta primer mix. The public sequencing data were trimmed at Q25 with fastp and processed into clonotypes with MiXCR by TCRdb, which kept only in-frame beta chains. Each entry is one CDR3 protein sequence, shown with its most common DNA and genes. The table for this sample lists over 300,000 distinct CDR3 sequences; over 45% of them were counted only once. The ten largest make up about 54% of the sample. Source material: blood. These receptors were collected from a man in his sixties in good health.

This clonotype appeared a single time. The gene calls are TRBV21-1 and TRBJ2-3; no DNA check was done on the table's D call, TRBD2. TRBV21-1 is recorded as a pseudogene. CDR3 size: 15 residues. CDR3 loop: CASRYTFLPGDTQYF. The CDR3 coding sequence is TGTGCCAGCCGCTATACCTTCCTACCGGGAGATACGCAGTATTTT.

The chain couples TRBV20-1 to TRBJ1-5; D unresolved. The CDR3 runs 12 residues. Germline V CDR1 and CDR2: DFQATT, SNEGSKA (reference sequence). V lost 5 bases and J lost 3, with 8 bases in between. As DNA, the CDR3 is TGCAGTGCTGGACGGAACAATCAGCCCCAGCATTTT. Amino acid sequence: CSAGRNNQPQHF.

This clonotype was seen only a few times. CDR3 protein: CASSALGPPNGAFF. DNA for the CDR3: TGTGCCAGCAGCGCCCTGGGACCGCCGAACGGAGCTTTCTTT. The chain links TRBV7-9 to TRBJ1-1; a weak D match, TRBD1 (5 bases). V was trimmed by 5 bases and J by 10 bases, leaving 20 bases between them. The CDR3 consists of 14 residues. Germline V gene lookup returns CDR1 SEHNR and CDR2 FQNEAQ (reference sequence).

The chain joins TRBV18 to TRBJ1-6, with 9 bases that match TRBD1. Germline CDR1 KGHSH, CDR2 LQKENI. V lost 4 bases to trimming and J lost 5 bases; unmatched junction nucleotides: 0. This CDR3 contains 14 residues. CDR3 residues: CASSRDRDNSPLHF. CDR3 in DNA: TGTGCCAGCTCACGGGACAGGGATAATTCACCCCTCCACTTT.

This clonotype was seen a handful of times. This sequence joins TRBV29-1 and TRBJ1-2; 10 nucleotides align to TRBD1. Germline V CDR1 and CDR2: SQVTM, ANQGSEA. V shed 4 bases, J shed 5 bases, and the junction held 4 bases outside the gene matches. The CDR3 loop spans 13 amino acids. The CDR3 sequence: CSVVWGQGYGYTF. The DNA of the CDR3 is TGCAGCGTTGTATGGGGACAGGGGTATGGCTACACCTTC.

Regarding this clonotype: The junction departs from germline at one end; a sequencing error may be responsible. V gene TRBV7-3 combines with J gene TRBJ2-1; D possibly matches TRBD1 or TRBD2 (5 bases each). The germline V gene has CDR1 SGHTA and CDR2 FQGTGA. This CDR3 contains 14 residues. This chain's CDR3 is CARSPRQGENEQFF. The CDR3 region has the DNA TGTGCCCGCAGCCCACGGCAGGGAGAGAATGAACAGTTCTTC.

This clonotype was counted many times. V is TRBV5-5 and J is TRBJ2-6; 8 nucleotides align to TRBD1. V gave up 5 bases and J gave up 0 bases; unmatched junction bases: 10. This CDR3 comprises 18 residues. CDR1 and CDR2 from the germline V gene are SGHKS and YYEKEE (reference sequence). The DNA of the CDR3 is TGTGCCAGCAGGGGGGACAGGCTCAGTTCCTCTGGGGCCAACGTCCTGACTTTC. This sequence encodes CASRGDRLSSSGANVLTF.

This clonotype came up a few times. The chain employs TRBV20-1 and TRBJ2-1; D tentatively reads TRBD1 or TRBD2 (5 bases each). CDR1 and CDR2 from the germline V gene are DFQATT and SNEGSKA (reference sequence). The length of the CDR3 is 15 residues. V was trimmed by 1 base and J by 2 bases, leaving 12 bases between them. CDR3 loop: CSARAGAGAYNEQFF. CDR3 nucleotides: TGCAGTGCTAGAGCCGGGGCGGGCGCCTACAATGAGCAGTTCTTC.

CDR3 sequence reads: CSARRQGAGSPLHF. CDR3 bases: TGCAGTGCGAGACGACAGGGGGCAGGTTCACCCCTCCACTTT. The rearrangement joins TRBV20-1 to TRBJ1-6; 10 nucleotides agree with TRBD1. Per germline, CDR1 DFQATT and CDR2 SNEGSKA (reference sequence). V shed 6 bases, J shed 9 bases, and the junction held 8 bases outside the gene matches. The length of the CDR3 is 14 residues.

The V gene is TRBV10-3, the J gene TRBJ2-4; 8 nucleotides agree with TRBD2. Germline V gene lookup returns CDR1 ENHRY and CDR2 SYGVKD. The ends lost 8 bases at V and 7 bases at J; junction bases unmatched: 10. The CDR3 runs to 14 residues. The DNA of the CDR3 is TGTGCCATCTCCCGGGAGGGACAACATAACATTCAGTACTTC. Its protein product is CAISREGQHNIQYF.

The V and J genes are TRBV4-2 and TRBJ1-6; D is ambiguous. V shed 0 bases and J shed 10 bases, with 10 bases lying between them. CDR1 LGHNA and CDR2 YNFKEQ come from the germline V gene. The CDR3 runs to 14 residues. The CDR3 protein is CASSQDRAGSPLHF. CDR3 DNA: TGTGCCAGCAGCCAAGATCGGGCGGGCTCACCCCTCCACTTT.

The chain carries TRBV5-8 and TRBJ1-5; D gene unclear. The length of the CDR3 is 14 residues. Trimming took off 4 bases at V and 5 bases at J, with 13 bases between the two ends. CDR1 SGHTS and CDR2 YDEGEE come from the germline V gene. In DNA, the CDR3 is TGTGCCAGCAGCCCTGAACCTTGGGATCAGCCCCAGCATTTT. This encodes CASSPEPWDQPQHF.

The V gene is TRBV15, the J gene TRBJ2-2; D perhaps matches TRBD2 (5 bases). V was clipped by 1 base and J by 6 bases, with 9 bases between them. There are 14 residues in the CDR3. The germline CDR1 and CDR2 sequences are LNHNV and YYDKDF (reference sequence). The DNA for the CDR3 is TGTGCCACCAGCAGAGGGGAGTCACCCGGGGAGCTGTTTTTT. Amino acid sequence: CATSRGESPGELFF.

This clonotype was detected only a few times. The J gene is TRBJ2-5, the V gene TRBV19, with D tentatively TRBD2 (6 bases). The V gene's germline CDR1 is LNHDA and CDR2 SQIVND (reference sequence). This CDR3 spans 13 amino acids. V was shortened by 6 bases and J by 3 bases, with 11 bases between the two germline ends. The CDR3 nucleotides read TGTGCCAGTAGCCCCGGAGGGAAAGAGACCCAGTACTTC. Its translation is CASSPGGKETQYF.

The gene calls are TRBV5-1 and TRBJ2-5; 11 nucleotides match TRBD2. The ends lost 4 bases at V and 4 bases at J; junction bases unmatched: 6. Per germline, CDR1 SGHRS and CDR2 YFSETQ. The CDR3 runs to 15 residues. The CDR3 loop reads CASSRSGGAGETQYF. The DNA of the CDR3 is TGCGCCAGCAGCCGTAGCGGGGGGGCCGGAGAGACCCAGTACTTC.

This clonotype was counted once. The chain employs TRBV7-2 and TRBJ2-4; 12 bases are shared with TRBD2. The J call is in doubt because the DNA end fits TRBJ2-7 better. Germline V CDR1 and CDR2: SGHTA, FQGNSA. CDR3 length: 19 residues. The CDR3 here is CASSFRLAGASKSSYEQYF. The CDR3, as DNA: TGTGCCAGCAGCTTCCGACTAGCGGGAGCCAGCAAAAGCTCCTACGAGCAGTACTTC.

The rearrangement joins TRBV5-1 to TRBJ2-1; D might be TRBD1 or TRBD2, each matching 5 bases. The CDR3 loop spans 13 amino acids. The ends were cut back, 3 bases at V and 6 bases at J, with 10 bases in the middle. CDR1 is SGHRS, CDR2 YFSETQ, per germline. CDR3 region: CASSWGSVNEQFF. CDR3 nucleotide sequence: TGCGCCAGCAGCTGGGGGTCGGTCAATGAGCAGTTCTTC.

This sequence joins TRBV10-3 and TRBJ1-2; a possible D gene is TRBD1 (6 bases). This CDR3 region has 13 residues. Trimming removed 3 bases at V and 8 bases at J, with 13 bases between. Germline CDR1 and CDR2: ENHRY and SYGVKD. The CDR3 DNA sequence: TGTGCCATCAGTGAAGACCAGGGGACCGGCTACACCTTC. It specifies CAISEDQGTGYTF.

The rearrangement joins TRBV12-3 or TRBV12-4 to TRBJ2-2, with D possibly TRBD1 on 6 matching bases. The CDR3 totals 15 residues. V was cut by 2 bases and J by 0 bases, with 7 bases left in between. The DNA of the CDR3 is TGTGCCAGCAGTTTATGGGGGCCGAACACCGGGGAGCTGTTTTTT. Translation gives CASSLWGPNTGELFF.

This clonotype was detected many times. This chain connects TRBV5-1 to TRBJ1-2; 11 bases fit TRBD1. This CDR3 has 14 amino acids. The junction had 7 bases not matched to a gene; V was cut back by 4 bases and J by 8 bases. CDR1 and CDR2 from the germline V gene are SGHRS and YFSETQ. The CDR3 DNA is TGCGCCAGCAGCCCGGACAGGGGGCTGAGCGGCTACACCTTC. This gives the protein CASSPDRGLSGYTF.

The CDR3 here is CASSVASGSSIYEQYF. The CDR3 DNA reads TGTGCCAGCAGCGTAGCTTCCGGGAGTTCTATCTATGAGCAGTACTTC. The gene calls are TRBV9 and TRBJ2-5, with TRBD2 as a possible D gene (6 bases). CDR1 and CDR2 (germline): SGDLS, YYNGEE. The CDR3 has 16 amino acids. The ends were cut back, 0 bases at V and 11 bases at J, with 23 bases in the middle. Together with reference TRBV9 and TRBJ2-5, the CDR3 gives the full variable domain: DSGVTQTPKHLITATGQRVTLRCSPRSGDLSVYWYQQSLDQGLQFLIQYYNGEERAKGNILERFSAQQFPDLHSELNLSSLELGDSALYFCASSVASGSSIYEQYFGPGTRLLVL.

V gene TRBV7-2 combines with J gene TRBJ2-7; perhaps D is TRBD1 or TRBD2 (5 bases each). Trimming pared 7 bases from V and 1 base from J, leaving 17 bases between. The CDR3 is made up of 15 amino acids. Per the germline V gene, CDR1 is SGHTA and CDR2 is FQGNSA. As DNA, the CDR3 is TGTGCCAGCACCTCCGTCGGGGCCGTTTCCTACGAGCAGTACTTC. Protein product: CASTSVGAVSYEQYF.

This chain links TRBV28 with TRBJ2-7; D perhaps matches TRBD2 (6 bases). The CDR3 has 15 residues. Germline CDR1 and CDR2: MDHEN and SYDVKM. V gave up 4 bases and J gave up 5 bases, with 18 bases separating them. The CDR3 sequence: CASSSTSSHFDEQYF. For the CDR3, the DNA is TGTGCCAGCAGTTCTACTAGCAGCCACTTTGACGAGCAGTACTTC.

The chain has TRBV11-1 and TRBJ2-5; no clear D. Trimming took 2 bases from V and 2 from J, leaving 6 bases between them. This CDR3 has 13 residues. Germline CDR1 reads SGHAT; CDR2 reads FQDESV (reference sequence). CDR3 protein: CASSLSTQETQYF. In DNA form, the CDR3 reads TGTGCCAGCAGCTTATCCACTCAAGAGACCCAGTACTTC.

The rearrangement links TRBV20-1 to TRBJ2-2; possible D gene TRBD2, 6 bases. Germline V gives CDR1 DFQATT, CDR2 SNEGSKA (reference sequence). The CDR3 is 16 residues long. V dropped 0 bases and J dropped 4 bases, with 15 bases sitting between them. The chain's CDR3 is CSARDPRGLGTGELFF. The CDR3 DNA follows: TGCAGTGCTAGAGACCCTCGGGGACTGGGCACCGGGGAGCTGTTTTTT.

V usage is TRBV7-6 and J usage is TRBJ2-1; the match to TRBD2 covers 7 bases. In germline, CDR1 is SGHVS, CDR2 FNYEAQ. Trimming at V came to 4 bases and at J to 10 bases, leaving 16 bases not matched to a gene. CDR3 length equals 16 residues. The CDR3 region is CASSSAGRELAREQFF. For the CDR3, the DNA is TGTGCCAGCAGCTCAGCGGGGCGGGAGCTTGCCAGGGAGCAGTTCTTC.

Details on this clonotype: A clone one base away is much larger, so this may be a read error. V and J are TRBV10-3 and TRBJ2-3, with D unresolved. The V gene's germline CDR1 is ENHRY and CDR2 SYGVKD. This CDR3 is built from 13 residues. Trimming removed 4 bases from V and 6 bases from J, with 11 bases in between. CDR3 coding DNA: TGTGCCATCAGTGGTGGGATGGGGGATACGCAGTATTTT. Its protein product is CAISGGMGDTQYF.